The 6 T cell receptor beta chains presented below share a single source sample, sequenced in a study of cytotoxic CD8 clonotypes in ibrutinib-treated CLL. Repertoires were generated with immunoSEQ multiplex PCR, while TCRdb's copy carries only in-frame clones and drops some. The sample shows about 29,000 clones, about 70% of them seen only once. The sequencing used PBMCs, collected after 24 months of ibrutinib treatment. These receptors all stem from a human donor with chronic lymphocytic leukemia.

The genes are TRBV6-5 and TRBJ2-7; D may match TRBD1 or TRBD2 (6 bases each). The germline V gene encodes CDR1 MNHEY and CDR2 SVGAGI. There are 13 residues in the CDR3. The V end was cut by 5 bases, the J end by 6 bases, with 14 bases between. CDR3 loop: CASSLREGGEQYF. CDR3 bases: TGTGCCAGCAGTCTCCGAGAGGGGGGCGAGCAGTACTTC.

The rearrangement uses TRBV5-1 and TRBJ1-2, with unresolved D. V was cut by 4 bases and J by 2 bases, with 9 bases left in between. The CDR3 has 13 amino acids. Germline V gene data show CDR1 as SGHRS and CDR2 as YFSETQ. CDR3 in DNA: TGCGCCAGCAGCGTCACACAAAACTATGGCTACACCTTC. Translation: CASSVTQNYGYTF.

V and J are TRBV4-1 and TRBJ2-1, with D possibly matching TRBD2 (6 bases). This CDR3 is 14 amino acids long. In germline, CDR1 is MGHRA, CDR2 YSYEKL. V was trimmed by 4 bases and J by 3 bases, leaving 10 bases between them. CDR3 sequence reads: CASSRDSSYNEQFF. In DNA form, the CDR3 reads TGCGCCAGCAGCCGGGACTCAAGCTACAATGAGCAGTTCTTC.

The rearrangement uses TRBV29-1 and TRBJ1-1, with a tentative D call TRBD1 (5 bases). This CDR3 comprises 12 residues. CDR1 SQVTM and CDR2 ANQGSEA come from the germline V gene. As DNA, the CDR3 is TGCAGGGCGGCGCTGGGGGACACTGAAGCTTTCTTT. It translates to CRAALGDTEAFF.

This clone has a single count. The V call is TRBV9, the J call TRBJ2-3; D gene unclear. In germline, CDR1 is SGDLS, CDR2 YYNGEE. CDR3 length equals 14 residues. Trimming left V 0 bases short and J 6 bases short, with 11 bases between. CDR3 residues: CASSVAVGKDTQYF. The CDR3 bases are TGTGCCAGCAGCGTAGCGGTGGGTAAGGATACGCAGTATTTT.

The V gene is TRBV5-1, the J gene TRBJ2-7, with D uncertain. The CDR3 extends over 12 amino acids. The germline gives CDR1 SGHRS, CDR2 YFSETQ. V was cut by 4 bases and J by 8 bases, with 13 bases left in between. This chain's CDR3 is CASSPSGQQQYF. The CDR3 DNA is TGCGCCAGCAGCCCGTCGGGCCAACAGCAGTACTTC.